This paragraph covers one T cell receptor (beta chain) sequence. The data stem from a study of molecular identifiers for immune sequencing clone quantification. TCRdb recomputed calls from the PCR reads with MiXCR, one row per CDR3 protein. The data show hundreds of thousands of distinct CDR3 sequences, with nearly 20% seen just once and roughly 0.9% held by the top ten. V gave up 6 bases and J gave up 8 bases, with 10 bases separating them. The CDR3 sequence is 12 residues long. Germline V lookup: CDR1 MNHEY, CDR2 SVGEGT. The chain has TRBV6-2 or TRBV6-3 and TRBJ2-2, with D tentatively TRBD2 (6 bases). What was sequenced was naive CD8+ T cells from blood, with Jurkat cell RNA spiked in. The subset here: FACS-sorted CD8+CD4-CCR7+CD45RA+ naive T cells. This sequence originates from a human donor in good health. Some libraries in this study had Jurkat cell RNA spiked in. The CDR3 DNA is TGTGCCAGCAGGATGAGCGGGGGGGAGCTGTTTTTT. Amino acid sequence: CASRMSGGELFF.